The rows below give T cell receptor beta chains drawn from one sample of a study of response to subunit inactivated influenza vaccine. TCRdb analysed the RT-PCR reads with MiXCR anew, one entry per CDR3 protein. The sample gives over 150,000 distinct CDR3 sequences, around 10% of which show up once; about a third is in the top ten. Here the sequenced sample was CD8+ T cells sorted from PBMCs, taken less than 30 months after vaccination. The receptors were gathered from a man aged 50 to 69 who received an inactivated influenza vaccine. Each CDR3 is given without its conserved first and last residue. Size tells how often a clone was seen (once, few, many) or the class of an expanded clone, and some rows leave it out.

>TRBJ2-7|TRBV5-1|few
ASSLVTGGFYEQY
>TRBJ2-7|TRBV4-3|many
ASSQAGGSYEQY
>TRBJ1-2|TRBV9|many
ASSVDTGANYGYT
>TRBJ2-3|TRBV28|-
ASSLESGRGATDTQY
>TRBJ1-1|TRBV4-1|-
ASSLQDSLNTEAF
>TRBJ2-7|TRBV4-3|-
ASSQDSVSSYEQY
>TRBJ1-2|TRBV29-1|-
SGGTGTSSGYT
>TRBJ2-3|TRBV5-1|many
ASRTATDTQY
>TRBJ1-5|TRBV4-3|few
ASSQESLGQGYQPQH
>TRBJ2-5|TRBV3-1|-
ASSQDRIGEETQY
>TRBJ2-3|TRBV4-3|few
ASSQSPGLASTDTQY
>TRBJ2-7|TRBV7-9|many
ASSNGQFFLSYEQY
>TRBJ2-1|TRBV29-1|many
SVPGGGLV
>TRBJ2-5|TRBV7-9|-
ASSLPLVETQY
>TRBJ2-3|TRBV5-1|-
ASSLVSGGTHTQY
>TRBJ2-7|TRBV20-1|many
SARDKTITYEQY
>TRBJ1-5|TRBV7-2|many
ASSLGLAGSHQPQH